This T cell receptor (beta chain) is from a study of blood T cell repertoires in COVID-19. Study as a whole: From the United States, Italy and Spain came samples of acute and convalescent COVID-19.

The germline V gene has CDR1 MRHNA and CDR2 SNTAGT. This CDR3 region has 15 residues. Trimming at V came to 0 bases and at J to 4 bases, leaving 2 bases not matched to a gene. Clones were read by immunoSEQ multiplex PCR, and TCRdb kept only the in-frame ones, dropping some. Among 150,000 to 160,000 clones, about 79% were seen once, and the ten largest hold almost 10%. Sequenced material: peripheral blood. This sequence originates from a woman between 45 and 65 years old with acute or convalescent COVID-19. This chain links TRBV6-4 with TRBJ2-1, with 8 positions matching TRBD2. The CDR3 spells CASSDSRGAYNEQFF. The CDR3 DNA sequence: TGTGCCAGCAGTGACTCGCGGGGGGCATACAATGAGCAGTTCTTC.